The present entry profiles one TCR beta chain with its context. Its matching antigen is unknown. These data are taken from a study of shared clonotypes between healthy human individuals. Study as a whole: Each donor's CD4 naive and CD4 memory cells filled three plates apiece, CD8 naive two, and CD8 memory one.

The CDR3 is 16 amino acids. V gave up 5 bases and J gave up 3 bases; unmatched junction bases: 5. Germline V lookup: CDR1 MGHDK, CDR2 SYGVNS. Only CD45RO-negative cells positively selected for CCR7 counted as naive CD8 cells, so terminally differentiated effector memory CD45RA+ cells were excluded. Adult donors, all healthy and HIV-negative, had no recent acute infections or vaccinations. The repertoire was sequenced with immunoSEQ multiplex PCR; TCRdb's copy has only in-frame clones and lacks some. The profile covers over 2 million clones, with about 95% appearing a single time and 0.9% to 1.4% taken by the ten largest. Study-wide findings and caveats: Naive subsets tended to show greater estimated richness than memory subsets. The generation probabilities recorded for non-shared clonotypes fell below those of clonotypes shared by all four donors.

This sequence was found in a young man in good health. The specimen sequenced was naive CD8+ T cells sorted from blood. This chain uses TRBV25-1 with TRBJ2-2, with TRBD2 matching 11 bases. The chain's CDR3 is CASSLAGGPDTGELFF. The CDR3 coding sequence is TGTGCCAGCAGTCTAGCGGGAGGCCCGGACACCGGGGAGCTGTTTTTT.